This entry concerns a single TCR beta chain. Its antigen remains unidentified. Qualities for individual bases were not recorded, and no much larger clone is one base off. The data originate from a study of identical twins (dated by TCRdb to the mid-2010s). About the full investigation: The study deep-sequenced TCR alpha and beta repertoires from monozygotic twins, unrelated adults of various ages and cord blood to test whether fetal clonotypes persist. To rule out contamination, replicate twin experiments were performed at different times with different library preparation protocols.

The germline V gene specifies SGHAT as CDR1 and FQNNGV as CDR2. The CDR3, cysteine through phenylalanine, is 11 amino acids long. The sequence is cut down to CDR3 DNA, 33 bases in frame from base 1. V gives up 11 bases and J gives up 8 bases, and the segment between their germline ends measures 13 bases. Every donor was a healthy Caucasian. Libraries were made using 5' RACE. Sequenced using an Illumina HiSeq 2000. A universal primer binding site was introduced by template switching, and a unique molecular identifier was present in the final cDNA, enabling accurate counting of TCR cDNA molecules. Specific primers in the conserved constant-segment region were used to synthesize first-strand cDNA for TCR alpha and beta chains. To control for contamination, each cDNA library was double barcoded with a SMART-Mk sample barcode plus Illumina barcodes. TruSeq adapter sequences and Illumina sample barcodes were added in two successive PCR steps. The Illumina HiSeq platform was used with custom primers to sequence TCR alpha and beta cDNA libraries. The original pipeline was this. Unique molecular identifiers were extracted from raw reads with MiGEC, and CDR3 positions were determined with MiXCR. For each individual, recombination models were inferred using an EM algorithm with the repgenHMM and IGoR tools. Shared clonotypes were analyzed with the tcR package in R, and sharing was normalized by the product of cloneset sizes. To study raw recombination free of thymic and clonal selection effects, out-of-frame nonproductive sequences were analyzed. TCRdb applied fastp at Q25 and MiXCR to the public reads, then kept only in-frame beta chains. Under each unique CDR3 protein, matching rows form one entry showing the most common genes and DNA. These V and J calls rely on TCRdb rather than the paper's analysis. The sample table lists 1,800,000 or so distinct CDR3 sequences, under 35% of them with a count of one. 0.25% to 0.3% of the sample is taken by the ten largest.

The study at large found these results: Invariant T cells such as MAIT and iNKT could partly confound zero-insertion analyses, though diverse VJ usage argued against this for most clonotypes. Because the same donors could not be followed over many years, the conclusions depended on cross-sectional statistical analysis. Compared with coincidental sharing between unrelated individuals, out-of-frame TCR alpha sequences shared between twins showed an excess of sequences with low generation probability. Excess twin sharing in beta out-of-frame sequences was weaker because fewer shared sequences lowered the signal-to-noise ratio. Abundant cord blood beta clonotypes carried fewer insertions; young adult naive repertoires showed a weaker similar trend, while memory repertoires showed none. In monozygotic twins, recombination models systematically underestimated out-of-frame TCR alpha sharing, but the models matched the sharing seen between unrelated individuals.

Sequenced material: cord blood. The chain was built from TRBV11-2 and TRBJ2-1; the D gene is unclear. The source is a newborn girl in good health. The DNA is TGTGCCCTCCGGGCAGGCTATGAGCAGTTCTTC. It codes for CALRAGYEQFF.